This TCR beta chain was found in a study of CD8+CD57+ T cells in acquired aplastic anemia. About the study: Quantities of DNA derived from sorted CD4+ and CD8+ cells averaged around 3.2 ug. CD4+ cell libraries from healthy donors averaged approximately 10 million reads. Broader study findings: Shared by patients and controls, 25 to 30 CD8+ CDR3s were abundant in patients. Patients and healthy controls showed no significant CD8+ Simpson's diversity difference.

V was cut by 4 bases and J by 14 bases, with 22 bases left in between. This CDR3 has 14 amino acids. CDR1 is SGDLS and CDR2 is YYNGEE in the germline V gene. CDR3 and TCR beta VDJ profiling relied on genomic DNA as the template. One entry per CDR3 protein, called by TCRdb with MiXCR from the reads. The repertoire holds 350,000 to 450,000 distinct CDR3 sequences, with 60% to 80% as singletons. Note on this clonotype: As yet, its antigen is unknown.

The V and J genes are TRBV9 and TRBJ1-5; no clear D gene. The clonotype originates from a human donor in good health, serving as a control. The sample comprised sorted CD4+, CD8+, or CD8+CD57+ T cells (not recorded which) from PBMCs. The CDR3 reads CASSLGSAQKTKHF. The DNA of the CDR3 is TGTGCCAGCAGCTTAGGGTCAGCCCAGAAGACAAAGCATTTT.